This record looks at one TCR beta chain sequence and its context. These data originate in a study of blood T cell repertoires in COVID-19. About the study: Samples of COVID-19 (acute and convalescent) were obtained from the United States, Italy and Spain. The cDNA or gDNA used as material had been derived from T cells, B-cell-depleted T cells, or PBMCs.

CDR3 size: 14 residues. V shed 6 bases, J shed 3 bases, and the junction held 5 bases outside the gene matches. Germline assignment: CDR1 SNHLY and CDR2 FYNNEI. Authors' data handling: Estimated nucleated cell counts came from reference gene primer amplification. The method was immunoSEQ multiplex PCR; TCRdb's version includes in-frame clones alone and lacks a portion of them. V and J calls and clone size are given by that table; D and trimming were obtained from the DNA. This sample has 170,000 or so clones, with roughly 86% found just once. Enrolled during active infection, Seattle patients were then followed longitudinally.

This clonotype was obtained from a man aged 55 to 70 with COVID-19, enrolled during active disease. The V call is TRBV2, the J call TRBJ2-3; TRBD2 matches at 8 bases. Sequencing was carried out using peripheral blood. CDR3 region: CASRGSGMTDTQYF. Here the CDR3 DNA reads TGTGCCAGCAGGGGTAGCGGGATGACAGATACGCAGTATTTT.